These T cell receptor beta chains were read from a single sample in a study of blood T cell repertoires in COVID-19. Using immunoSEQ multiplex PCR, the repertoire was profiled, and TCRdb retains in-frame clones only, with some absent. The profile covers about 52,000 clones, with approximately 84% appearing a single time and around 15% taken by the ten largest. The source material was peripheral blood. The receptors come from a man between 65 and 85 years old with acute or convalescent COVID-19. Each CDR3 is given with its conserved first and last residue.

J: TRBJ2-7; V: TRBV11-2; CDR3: CASSLTSASYEQYF
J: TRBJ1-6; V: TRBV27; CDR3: CASIKLGAVGSPLHF
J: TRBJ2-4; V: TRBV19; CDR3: CASSKAPTSGRSKNIQYF
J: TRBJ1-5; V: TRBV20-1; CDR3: CSASTRNGGNQPQHF
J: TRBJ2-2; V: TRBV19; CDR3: CASSGVPNTGELFF
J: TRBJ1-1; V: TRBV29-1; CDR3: CSVNPGQGERRFEAFF
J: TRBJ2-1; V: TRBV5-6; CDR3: CASSFVRQGADEQFF
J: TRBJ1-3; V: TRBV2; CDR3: CASSPLGNSGNTIYF
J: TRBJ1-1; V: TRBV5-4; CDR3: CASSGRDRYMNTEAFF
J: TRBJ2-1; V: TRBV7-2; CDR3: CASSERASGYNEQFF
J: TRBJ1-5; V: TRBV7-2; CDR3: CASSANGRGSNQPQHF
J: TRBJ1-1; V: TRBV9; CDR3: CASSVMALTEAFF
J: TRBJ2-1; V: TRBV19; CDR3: CASSISLAGGSYNEQFF
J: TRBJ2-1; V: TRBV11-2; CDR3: CASSPTGPIGNEQFF
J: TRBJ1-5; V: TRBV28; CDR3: CASSFIRGNQPQHF
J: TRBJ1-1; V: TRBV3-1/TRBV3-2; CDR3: CASSQDHQGGLNTEAFF
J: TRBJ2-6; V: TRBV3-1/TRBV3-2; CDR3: CASSPRRSGANVLTF
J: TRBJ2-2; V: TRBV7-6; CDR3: CASTSPPGGLAGTGELFF
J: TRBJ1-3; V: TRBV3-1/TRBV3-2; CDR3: CASSPRAGNTIYF
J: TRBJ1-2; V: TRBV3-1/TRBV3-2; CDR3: CASSQEGTQGASKDYGYTF
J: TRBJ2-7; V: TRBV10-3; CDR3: CAISESGTGGEQYF
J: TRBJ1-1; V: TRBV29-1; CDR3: CTAGGTRTEAFF
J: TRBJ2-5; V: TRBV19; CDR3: CASRNFQETQYF
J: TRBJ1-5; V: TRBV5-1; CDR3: CASSQWGGRDQPQHF
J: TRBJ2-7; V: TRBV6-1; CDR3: CASSEWGTGGYEQYF
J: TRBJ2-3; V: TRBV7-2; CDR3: CASSQRQGAGTDTQYF
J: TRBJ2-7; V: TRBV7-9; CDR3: CASSPQGQIYEQYF
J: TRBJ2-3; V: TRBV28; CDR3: CASRKAGGTDTQYF
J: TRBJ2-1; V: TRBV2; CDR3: CASNPGNEQFF
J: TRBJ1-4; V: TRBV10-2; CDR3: CASSEFGQGLNEKLFF
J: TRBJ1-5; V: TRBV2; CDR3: CASTGQGASNQPQHF
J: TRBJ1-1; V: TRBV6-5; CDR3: CASSYSGTHTEAFF
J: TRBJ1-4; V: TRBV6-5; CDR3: CASGRRGTENEKLFF
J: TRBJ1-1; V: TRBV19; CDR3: CASRLDPRGLANTEAFF